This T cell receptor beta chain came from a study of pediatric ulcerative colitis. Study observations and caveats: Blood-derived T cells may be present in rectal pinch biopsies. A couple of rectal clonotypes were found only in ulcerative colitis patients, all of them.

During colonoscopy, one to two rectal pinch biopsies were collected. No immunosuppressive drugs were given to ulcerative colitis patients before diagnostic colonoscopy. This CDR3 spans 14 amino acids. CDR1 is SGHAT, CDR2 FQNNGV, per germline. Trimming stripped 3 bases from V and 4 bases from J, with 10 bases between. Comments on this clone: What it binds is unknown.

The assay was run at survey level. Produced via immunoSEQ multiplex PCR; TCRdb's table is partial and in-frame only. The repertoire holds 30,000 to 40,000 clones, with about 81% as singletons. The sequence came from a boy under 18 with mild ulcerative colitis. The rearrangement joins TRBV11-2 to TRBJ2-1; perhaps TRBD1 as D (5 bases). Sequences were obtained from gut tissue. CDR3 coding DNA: TGTGCCAGCAGCTTTTCCAGGGATTACAATGAGCAGTTCTTC. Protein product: CASSFSRDYNEQFF.